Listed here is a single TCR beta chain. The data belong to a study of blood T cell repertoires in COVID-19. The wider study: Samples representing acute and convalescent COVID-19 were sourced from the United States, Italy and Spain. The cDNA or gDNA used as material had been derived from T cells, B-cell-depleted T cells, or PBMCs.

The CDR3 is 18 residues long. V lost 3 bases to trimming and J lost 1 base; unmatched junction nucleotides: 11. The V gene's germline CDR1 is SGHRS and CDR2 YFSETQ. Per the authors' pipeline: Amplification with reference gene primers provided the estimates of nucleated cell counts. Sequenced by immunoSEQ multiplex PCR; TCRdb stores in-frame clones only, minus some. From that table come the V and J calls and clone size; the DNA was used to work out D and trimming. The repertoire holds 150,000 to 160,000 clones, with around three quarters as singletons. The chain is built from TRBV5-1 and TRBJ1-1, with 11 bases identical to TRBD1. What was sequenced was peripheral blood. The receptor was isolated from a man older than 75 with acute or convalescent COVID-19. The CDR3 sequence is CASSSAGTGGRGNTEAFF. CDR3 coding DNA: TGCGCCAGCAGCTCGGCCGGGACAGGGGGGCGAGGGAACACTGAAGCTTTCTTT.